This T cell receptor beta chain was found in a study of cytomegalovirus exposure and HLA in healthy donors. V was cut by 8 bases and J by 5 bases, with 16 bases left in between. Germline assignment: CDR1 MNHEY and CDR2 SMNVEV (reference sequence). The CDR3 totals 13 residues. In the PCR, 60 Vbeta and 13 Jbeta primers were used. Data came from immunoSEQ multiplex PCR; TCRdb stores just in-frame clones and leaves some out. The repertoire table contains approximately 130,000 clones. The source is a woman in her fifties or sixties in good health and CMV-seronegative. The V call is TRBV27, the J call TRBJ2-7, with a tentative D call TRBD2 (7 bases). Input material: PBMCs. The CDR3 region is CASQRGGGDEQYF. As DNA, the CDR3 is TGTGCCAGCCAAAGGGGGGGAGGGGACGAGCAGTACTTC.